This entry features one TCR beta chain sequence. This record comes from a study of control samples from healthy donors and cancer patients. TCRdb's copy holds only in-frame clones and misses some; the assay was immunoSEQ multiplex PCR. The repertoire holds some 130,000 clones, with 92% as singletons. The CDR3 is 14 residues long. The V gene's germline CDR1 is ENHRY and CDR2 SYGVKD. Trimming shortened V by 0 bases and J by 3 bases, and 6 bases separated the two germline ends. The V gene is TRBV10-3, the J gene TRBJ2-1; maybe TRBD2 (6 bases). The origin of this receptor is a woman aged 50 to 60 in good health. The specimen was blood. For the CDR3, the DNA is TGTGCCATCAGTGAGTCGGGGGGCTACAATGAGCAGTTCTTC. This encodes CAISESGGYNEQFF.